The T cell receptor (beta chain) under discussion was sequenced for a study of T cell clonotyping in hematopoietic cell transplantation (dated by TCRdb to the early 2020s). Looking at the study overall: Pretransplant recipient samples were obtained after cytoreduction. The study collected 130 to 150 blood samples from some 35 consecutive transplant recipients and their related donors. Recruitment of patients ran from 2015 to early 2017, and follow-up continued until September 2020 or until death. Summary of the overall study and its limitations: Overlap with donor repertoires was found for only a small fraction of recipient repertoires, with over 95% found to appear de novo at the given depth. Inverse Simpson Index values from donors and from recipients before transplant predicted broader TCR repertoire diversity after transplant. The sample size was limited, and CD4 and CD8 repertoire contributions could not be separated because cells were not sorted. After transplant, TCR diversity in recipients dropped, and pathologically expanded clonotypes climbed progressively between day 30 and day 180.

Remarks on this clone: Its antigen remains unidentified. Per-nucleotide qualities are absent, and no much larger clonotype sits a single base away.

The CDR3 runs 11 residues from the cysteine to the phenylalanine. Just the 33-base CDR3 DNA is kept, in frame starting at base 1. The germline ends are 7 bases apart after V is trimmed by 5 bases and J by 6 bases. From the germline V gene, CDR1 is SNHLY and CDR2 is FYNNEI. The immunoSEQ assay, a bias-controlled multiplex PCR with V- and J-specific primers, was used to amplify TCR beta CDR3 regions from genomic DNA. A proprietary barcode and Illumina adapter sequences were added to the CDR3 amplicons in a second PCR step. CDR3 libraries were sequenced on an Illumina MiSeq instrument. Turning to the authors' computational methods: immunoSEQ Analyzer 3.0 was used for export and quality control, with R Bioconductor and Immunarch used for downstream analyses. Only productive rearrangements in the normalized downsampled data set went into calculating the repertoire metrics. In the normalized cohort, clonotypes with more than 5 templates were defined as pathologically expanded. The Inverse Simpson Index served as the measure of repertoire diversity. To capture all clonotypes, the CMV-specificity analyses were run on the non-normalized data set. The immuneACCESS repertoire file appears here via TCRdb, limited to in-frame rearrangements. These files lack a portion of the clones; in checked studies, under half of the deficit traces to unresolved V genes, and the cause of the others is not known. V and J calls and clone size follow that table, whereas D and trimming were derived from the DNA. The sample table shows over 25,000 clones, and roughly 82% are seen once. The ten biggest clones cover more than 20% of the sample.

Interpreted using the paper, the time point label stands for: recipient sample about 28 days before transplant, after cytoreduction. Recipient blood was collected about 28 days before transplant and at days 30, 100 and 180 after transplant. Nuclei Lysis Solution was used to extract genomic DNA from fresh or cryopreserved unfractionated peripheral blood mononuclear cells. The origin of this receptor is a woman aged 55-69 years with acute myeloid leukemia. Some clones in this sample may be carry-over from other donors' samples. The V and J genes are TRBV2 and TRBJ1-2, with the identity of the D gene unclear. This specimen consisted of peripheral blood mononuclear cells, obtained before stem cell transplant. The sequence in DNA is TGTGCCAGCAGTCTCGGGGATGGCTACACCTTC. Its protein reads: CASSLGDGYTF. When the CDR3 is completed using the reference TRBV2 and TRBJ1-2 genes on either side, the full variable domain is EPEVTQTPSHQVTQMGQEVILRCVPISNHLYFYWYRQILGQKVEFLVSFYNNEISEKSEIFDDQFSVERPDGSNFTLKIRSTKLEDSAMYFCASSLGDGYTFGSGTRLTVV.